This T cell receptor beta chain was sequenced during a study of OX40 agonist ivuxolimab in advanced cancers. The wider study: The patients got ivuxolimab, which is an agonistic anti-OX40 (CD134) antibody.

CDR1 and CDR2 (germline): SGHRS, YFSETQ. The CDR3 has 15 residues. Deletions cut 1 base from V and 10 bases from J, with 15 bases between. Libraries were prepared by immunoSEQ multiplex PCR; TCRdb keeps only in-frame clonotypes and omits some of them. The sample lists around 46,000 clones; roughly 90% were seen once. The clonotype comes from an adult with an advanced solid tumor such as melanoma, head and neck, liver or kidney cancer. The sample consisted of CD4+ or CD8+ T cells sorted from blood, taken in a trial of the OX40 agonist ivuxolimab. The chain links TRBV5-1 to TRBJ1-6; no reliable D call. In nucleotides, the CDR3 is TGCGCCAGCAGCTTGTTTGGTGACTCACAATCACCCCTCCACTTT. This translates into CASSLFGDSQSPLHF.